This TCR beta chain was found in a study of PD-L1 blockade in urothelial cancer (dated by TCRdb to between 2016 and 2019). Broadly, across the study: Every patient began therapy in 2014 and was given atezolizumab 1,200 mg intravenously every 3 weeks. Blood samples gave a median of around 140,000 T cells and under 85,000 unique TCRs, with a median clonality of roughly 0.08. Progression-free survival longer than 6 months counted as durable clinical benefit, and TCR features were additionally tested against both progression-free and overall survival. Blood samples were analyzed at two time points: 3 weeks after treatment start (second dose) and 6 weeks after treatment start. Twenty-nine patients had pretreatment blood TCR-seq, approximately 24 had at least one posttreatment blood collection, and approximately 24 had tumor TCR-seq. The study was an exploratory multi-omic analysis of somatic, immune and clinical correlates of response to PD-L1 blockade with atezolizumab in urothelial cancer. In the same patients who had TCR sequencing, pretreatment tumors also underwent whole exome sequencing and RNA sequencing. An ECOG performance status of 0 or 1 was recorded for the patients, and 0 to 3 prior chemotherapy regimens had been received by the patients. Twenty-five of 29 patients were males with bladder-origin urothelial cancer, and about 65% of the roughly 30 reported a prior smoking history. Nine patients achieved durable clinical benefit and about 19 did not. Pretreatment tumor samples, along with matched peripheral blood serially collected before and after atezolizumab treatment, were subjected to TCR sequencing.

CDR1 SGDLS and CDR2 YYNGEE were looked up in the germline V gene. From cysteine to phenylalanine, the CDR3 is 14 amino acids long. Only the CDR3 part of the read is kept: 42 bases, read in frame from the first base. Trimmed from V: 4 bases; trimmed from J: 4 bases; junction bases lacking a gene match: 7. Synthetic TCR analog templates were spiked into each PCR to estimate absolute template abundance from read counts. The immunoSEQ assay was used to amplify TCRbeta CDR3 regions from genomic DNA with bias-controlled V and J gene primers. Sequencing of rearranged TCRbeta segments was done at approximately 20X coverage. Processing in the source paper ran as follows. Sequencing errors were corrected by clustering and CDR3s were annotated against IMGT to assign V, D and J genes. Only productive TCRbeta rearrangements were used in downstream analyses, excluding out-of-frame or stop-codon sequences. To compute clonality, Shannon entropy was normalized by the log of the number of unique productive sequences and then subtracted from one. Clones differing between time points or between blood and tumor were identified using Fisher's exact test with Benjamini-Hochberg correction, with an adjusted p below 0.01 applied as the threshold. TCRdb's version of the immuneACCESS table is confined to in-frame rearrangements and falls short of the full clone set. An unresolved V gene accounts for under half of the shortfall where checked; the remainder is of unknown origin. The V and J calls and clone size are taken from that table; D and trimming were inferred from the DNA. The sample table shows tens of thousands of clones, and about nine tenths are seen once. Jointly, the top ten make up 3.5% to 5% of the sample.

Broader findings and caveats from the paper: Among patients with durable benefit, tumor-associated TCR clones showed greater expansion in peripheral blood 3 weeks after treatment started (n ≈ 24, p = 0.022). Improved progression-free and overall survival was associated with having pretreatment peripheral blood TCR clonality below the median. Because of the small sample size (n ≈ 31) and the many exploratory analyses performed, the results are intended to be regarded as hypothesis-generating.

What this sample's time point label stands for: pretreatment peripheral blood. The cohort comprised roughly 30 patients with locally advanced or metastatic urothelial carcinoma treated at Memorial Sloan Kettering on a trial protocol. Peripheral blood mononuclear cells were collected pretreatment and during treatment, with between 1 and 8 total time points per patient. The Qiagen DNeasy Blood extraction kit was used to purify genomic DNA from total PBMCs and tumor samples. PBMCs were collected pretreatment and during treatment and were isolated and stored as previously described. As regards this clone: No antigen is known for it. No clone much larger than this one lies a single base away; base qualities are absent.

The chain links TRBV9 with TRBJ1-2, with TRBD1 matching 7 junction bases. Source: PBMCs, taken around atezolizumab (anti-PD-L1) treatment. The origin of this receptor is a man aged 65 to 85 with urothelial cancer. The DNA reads TGTGCCAGCAGCCCTCGACAGGGTGTCTATGGCTACACCTTC. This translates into CASSPRQGVYGYTF.